This T cell receptor beta chain was identified in a study of blood T cell repertoires in COVID-19. Study background: Samples came from the United States, Italy and Spain, spanning acute and convalescent COVID-19. From T cells, B-cell-depleted T cells, or PBMCs came the material, which was cDNA or gDNA.

Methods used by the authors: Scientists estimated how many nucleated cells there were by amplifying reference gene primers. The assay was immunoSEQ multiplex PCR, and TCRdb's table has in-frame clones only and misses some. V and J calls plus clone size are reproduced from that table; the DNA served to infer D and trimming. In the table there are about 380,000 clones, roughly 86% of which are singletons. The receptor was isolated from a human donor with acute or convalescent COVID-19. The donor label of this sample is uncertain. Sequences were obtained from peripheral blood.

CDR3 DNA sequence: TGTGCCAGCAGCCACCTCACAGGGACCAATGGCTACACCTTC. It specifies CASSHLTGTNGYTF. The chain is built from TRBV3-1 (or the pseudogene TRBV3-2) and TRBJ1-2; D may be TRBD1 (6 bases). Trimming stripped 3 bases from V and 6 bases from J, with 14 bases between. Germline CDR1 is LGHDT and CDR2 is YNNKEL (reference sequence). This CDR3 has 14 residues.